The 27 T cell receptor beta chains reported below all come from one sample, sequenced in a study of identical twins. TCRdb processed the 5' RACE reads anew with MiXCR; each CDR3 protein has one entry. The data contain approximately 700,000 distinct CDR3 sequences, roughly 18% of them singletons. These same records also appear under a second study, on T cells expressing NK-cell markers.

The source material was PBMCs. The receptors derive from a woman aged 18-29 years in good health.

This clonotype was observed a few times. The CDR3, as DNA: TGCGCCAGTCGGACTGCACGCGGGGTAGAGACCCAGTACTTC. It specifies CASRTARGVETQYF. V and J are TRBV5-1 and TRBJ2-5; the D gene is possibly TRBD2 (6 bases). Trimming removed 8 bases at V and 4 bases at J, with 18 bases between. Germline CDR1 SGHRS, CDR2 YFSETQ. There are 14 residues in the CDR3.

The chain employs TRBV4-2 and TRBJ2-3; D is ambiguous. V was trimmed by 0 bases and J by 7 bases, leaving 20 bases between them. The CDR3 loop spans 17 amino acids. Germline V gene lookup returns CDR1 LGHNA and CDR2 YNFKEQ. CDR3 amino acids: CASSQEVPSVSFYTQYF. In DNA form, the CDR3 reads TGTGCCAGCAGCCAAGAGGTACCTTCCGTGAGTTTTTATACGCAGTATTTT.

The genes are TRBV19 and TRBJ1-5; a possible D gene is TRBD1 (6 bases). This CDR3 is built from 17 residues. In germline, CDR1 is LNHDA, CDR2 SQIVND (reference sequence). Deletions cut 5 bases from V and 2 bases from J, with 19 bases between. CDR3 amino acids: CASSLDSQIRGNQPQHF. The CDR3 DNA reads TGTGCCAGTAGTCTGGACAGTCAAATAAGGGGCAATCAGCCCCAGCATTTT.

This clonotype was detected a few times. The chain joins TRBV2 to TRBJ2-7; 7 nucleotides agree with TRBD2. J was trimmed by 2 bases and V by 7 bases; bases with no gene match: 5. The CDR3 consists of 13 residues. Germline loops: CDR1 SNHLY, CDR2 FYNNEI. CDR3 amino acids: CASNSGGTYEQYF. The DNA of the CDR3 is TGTGCCAGCAACTCCGGGGGGACCTACGAGCAGTACTTC.

The chain joins TRBV24-1 to TRBJ2-3; a weak D match, TRBD2 (5 bases). The V end lost 9 bases, the J end lost 6 bases, and 18 bases lay between the germline ends. CDR1 and CDR2 from the germline V gene are KGHDR and SFDVKD. There are 14 residues in the CDR3. For the CDR3, the DNA is TGTGCCACCCAAAGTTCCGGGATCGAGGATACGCAGTATTTT. Translation gives CATQSSGIEDTQYF.

The chain employs TRBV18 and TRBJ2-7; perhaps TRBD1 as D (6 bases). Trimming left V 2 bases short and J 2 bases short, with 10 bases between. The CDR3 extends over 14 amino acids. Germline V gives CDR1 KGHSH, CDR2 LQKENI. This chain's CDR3 is CASSPVQGPYEQYF. The CDR3, as DNA: TGTGCCAGCTCACCAGTACAGGGCCCCTACGAGCAGTACTTC.

The J gene is TRBJ2-5, the V gene TRBV29-1, with TRBD2 identical over 9 bases. This CDR3 comprises 12 residues. Germline loops: CDR1 SQVTM, CDR2 ANQGSEA. After removal of 4 bases from V and 7 bases from J, the junction contained 4 bases not matched to a gene. Here the CDR3 DNA reads TGCAGCGTTGGCGCGGGGGGGGCGACCCAGTACTTC. Residues: CSVGAGGATQYF.

This clonotype was counted a few times. The chain is built from TRBV12-3 or TRBV12-4 and TRBJ2-1; a weak D match, TRBD2 (6 bases). CDR3 length: 12 amino acids. Trimming removed 3 bases from V and 9 bases from J, with 9 bases in between. The CDR3 here is CASSFGGFEQFF. CDR3 in DNA: TGTGCCAGCAGTTTTGGGGGGTTTGAGCAGTTCTTC.

V gene TRBV12-3 or TRBV12-4 combines with J gene TRBJ1-5, with TRBD1 matching over 7 bases. V dropped 6 bases and J dropped 4; count of bases not matched to a gene: 12. This CDR3 is 16 amino acids long. In DNA, the CDR3 is TGTGCCAGCAGGAGGACAGGAGCTCGGGGAAATCAGCCCCAGCATTTT. It encodes CASRRTGARGNQPQHF.

The chain has TRBV12-3 or TRBV12-4 and TRBJ1-1; D possibly corresponds to TRBD1 (6 bases). The V gene lost 4 bases and the J gene lost 7 bases, with 13 bases spanning the gap. This CDR3 has 13 amino acids. The CDR3 reads CASSSGGRLEAFF. Here the CDR3 DNA reads TGTGCCAGCAGTTCCGGGGGGCGTCTTGAAGCTTTCTTT.

The chain employs TRBV7-9 and TRBJ2-2; tentative D call: TRBD2 (6 bases). The V gene lost 4 bases and the J gene lost 7 bases, with 19 bases spanning the gap. CDR1 and CDR2 (germline): SEHNR, FQNEAQ (reference sequence). This CDR3 has 16 amino acids. In nucleotides, the CDR3 is TGTGCCAGCAGCTATTCTAGCGCTTGGGGCGGCGGGGAGCTGTTTTTT. Protein: CASSYSSAWGGGELFF.

This sequence joins TRBV2 and TRBJ2-7; 11 nucleotides agree with TRBD1. The CDR3 length is 15 residues. The germline gives CDR1 SNHLY, CDR2 FYNNEI. Trimming removed 3 bases from V and 3 bases from J; junction bases left unmatched: 4. The CDR3 reads CASSDPGQGVYEQYF. CDR3 nucleotide sequence: TGTGCCAGCAGTGATCCGGGACAGGGGGTCTACGAGCAGTACTTC.

This clonotype has only a few counts. The chain couples TRBV12-3 or TRBV12-4 to TRBJ2-3, with D hard to call. The germline V and J ends were trimmed by 6 bases and 0 bases, with 19 bases remaining between them. This CDR3 is built from 17 residues. CDR3: CASSPDSIHFSTDTQYF. The CDR3 DNA sequence: TGTGCCAGCAGCCCTGACTCAATACATTTTAGCACAGATACGCAGTATTTT.

In its sample, this clonotype was seen a few times. The rearrangement links TRBV20-1 to TRBJ2-1, with TRBD2 matching over 7 bases. The V gene's germline CDR1 is DFQATT and CDR2 SNEGSKA (reference sequence). V lost 0 bases, J lost 5 bases, and 10 bases stayed unmatched. The CDR3 runs 16 residues. The CDR3 spells CSARDRPGTNDNEQFF. CDR3 in DNA: TGCAGTGCTAGAGATAGGCCTGGGACTAACGACAATGAGCAGTTCTTC.

The chain links TRBV20-1 to TRBJ2-1, with D possibly TRBD2 on 7 matching bases. CDR3 length: 16 amino acids. Trimming pared 3 bases from V and 1 base from J, leaving 16 bases between. Germline V gene sequence: CDR1 DFQATT, CDR2 SNEGSKA (reference sequence). As DNA, the CDR3 is TGCAGTGCTAGTATGGCGGGGGCACCTTCCTACAATGAGCAGTTCTTC. This codes for CSASMAGAPSYNEQFF.

This clonotype appeared a few times. The genes are TRBV20-1 and TRBJ2-7, with D maybe TRBD2 (7 bases). This CDR3 is 15 amino acids long. Germline V lookup: CDR1 DFQATT, CDR2 SNEGSKA (reference sequence). Trimming cost V 6 bases and J 6 bases, with 24 bases left between them. The CDR3 sequence: CSANQAGLRGGEQYF. Here the CDR3 DNA reads TGCAGTGCCAACCAAGCGGGACTCCGAGGGGGCGAGCAGTACTTC.

The chain carries TRBV7-2 and TRBJ2-5, with D unresolved. Per germline, CDR1 SGHTA and CDR2 FQGNSA. V dropped 8 bases and J dropped 1 base, with 11 bases sitting between them. The CDR3 consists of 13 residues. The CDR3 protein is CASAGSVQETQYF. For the CDR3, the DNA is TGTGCCAGCGCTGGATCCGTCCAAGAGACCCAGTACTTC.

In nucleotides, the CDR3 is TGTGCCAGCAGCACCGACAGGCGGCATAATTCACCCCTCCACTTT. Residues: CASSTDRRHNSPLHF. The rearrangement links TRBV6-1 to TRBJ1-6, with D possibly matching TRBD1 (6 bases). V was pared by 6 bases and J by 5 bases, with 14 bases between. CDR3 length equals 15 residues. Germline V CDR1 and CDR2: MNHNS, SASEGT.

This clonotype was seen more than once but under ten times. The chain is built from TRBV12-3 or TRBV12-4 and TRBJ2-7, with D tentatively TRBD1 or TRBD2 (5 bases each). The V gene lost 6 bases and the J gene lost 9 bases, with 15 bases spanning the gap. The CDR3 is made up of 12 amino acids. CDR3 nucleotide sequence: TGTGCCAGCAGCCCCGGGACCGTCGGGCAGTACTTC. Encoded protein: CASSPGTVGQYF.

The sample holds many counts of this clonotype. DNA for the CDR3: TGTGCCAGCAGCCCGGGCATTTACAATGAGCAGTTCTTC. It encodes CASSPGIYNEQFF. The chain uses TRBV12-3 or TRBV12-4 and TRBJ2-1; D call uncertain. V was trimmed by 6 bases and J by 4 bases, leaving 10 bases between them. This CDR3 contains 13 residues.

The table lists this clonotype with many counts. The rearrangement links TRBV27 to TRBJ2-7, with D possibly TRBD2 on 5 matching bases. The CDR3 spans 14 residues. V lost 5 bases and J lost 3, with 14 bases in between. Looked up from germline, CDR1 is MNHEY and CDR2 is SMNVEV (reference sequence). The CDR3 nucleotides are TGTGCCAGCAGTCCCCGGCTAGCACTCTACGAGCAGTACTTC. Residues: CASSPRLALYEQYF.

This clonotype occurred a few times. This rearrangement joins TRBV5-1 to TRBJ2-7, with D perhaps matching TRBD2 (7 bases). The CDR3 runs 15 residues. The V and J ends lost 0 bases and 5 bases respectively, with 15 bases between them. Germline V gene sequence: CDR1 SGHRS, CDR2 YFSETQ. CDR3 in DNA: TGCGCCAGCAGCTTGGTAGGGAGGGGGATCGACGAGCAGTACTTC. It is translated as CASSLVGRGIDEQYF. The full variable domain, completed using reference TRBV5-1 and TRBJ2-7, is KAGVTQTPRYLIKTRGQQVTLSCSPISGHRSVSWYQQTPGQGLQFLFEYFSETQRNKGNFPGRFSGRQFSNSRSEMNVSTLELGDSALYLCASSLVGRGIDEQYFGPGTRLTVT.

CDR3 loop: CSVEGGGGTSYNEQFF. CDR3 bases: TGCAGCGTCGAGGGTGGCGGGGGGACCTCCTACAATGAGCAGTTCTTC. The V gene is TRBV29-1, the J gene TRBJ2-1; 8 bases fit TRBD2. This CDR3 is built from 16 residues. Germline V gives CDR1 SQVTM, CDR2 ANQGSEA. V lost 6 bases, J lost 0 bases, and 10 bases stayed unmatched.

V gene TRBV12-3 or TRBV12-4 combines with J gene TRBJ2-3; 10 bases line up with TRBD2. V shed 6 bases, J shed 0 bases, and the junction held 3 bases outside the gene matches. The CDR3 has 15 amino acids. The CDR3 DNA follows: TGTGCCAGCAGAGGACTAGCGGCTAGCACAGATACGCAGTATTTT. As protein: CASRGLAASTDTQYF.

This clonotype was observed a handful of times. The genes are TRBV20-1 and TRBJ2-6; D gene ambiguous. The CDR3 extends over 18 amino acids. Trimming took 3 bases from V and 2 from J, leaving 20 bases between them. Germline V gene sequence: CDR1 DFQATT, CDR2 SNEGSKA (reference sequence). CDR3 DNA sequence: TGCAGTGCTAGGCCACAACCCGAGTGGGGAACTGGGGCCAACGTCCTGACTTTC. Its protein is CSARPQPEWGTGANVLTF.

There are a few counts of this clonotype. V and J are TRBV10-3 and TRBJ1-2; 10 bases map to TRBD1. The V segment lost 2 bases and the J segment 4 bases; nucleotides outside the gene matches: 10. CDR1 and CDR2 from the germline V gene are ENHRY and SYGVKD. The CDR3 is made up of 17 amino acids. The CDR3 here is CAISETQQRTGGYGYTF. In DNA, the CDR3 is TGTGCCATCAGTGAGACCCAACAGCGGACAGGGGGCTATGGCTACACCTTC.

This clonotype was seen a few times. The CDR3 here is CSSKGLAGVDIQYF. The CDR3 bases are TGCAGCTCCAAGGGACTAGCGGGGGTGGACATTCAGTACTTC. V usage is TRBV20-1 and J usage is TRBJ2-4; 14 bases line up with TRBD2. CDR1 and CDR2 from the germline V gene are DFQATT and SNEGSKA (reference sequence). CDR3 size: 14 residues.